This T cell receptor (beta chain) derives from a study of cytomegalovirus exposure and HLA in healthy donors. Both 60 Vbeta primers and 13 Jbeta primers went into the PCR. The data were produced by immunoSEQ multiplex PCR, yet TCRdb's version contains in-frame clones alone and is incomplete. The table shows about 89,000 clones, with roughly 85% occurring only once. Trimming removed 2 bases from V and 8 bases from J, with 13 bases in between. The germline gives CDR1 SGHAT, CDR2 FQNNGV. The CDR3 runs 14 residues. V gene TRBV11-2 combines with J gene TRBJ2-1, with a possible D match to TRBD2 (7 bases). The TCR was taken from a man aged 35 to 55 in good health and CMV-seropositive. The sequenced sample was PBMCs. The DNA for the CDR3 is TGTGCCAGCAGCTTATATAGGGGGGGATATGAGCAGTTCTTC. Its translation is CASSLYRGGYEQFF. Full variable domain (outside the CDR3, taken from reference TRBV11-2 and TRBJ2-1): EAGVAQSPRYKIIEKRQSVAFWCNPISGHATLYWYQQILGQGPKLLIQFQNNGVVDDSQLPKDRFSAERLKGVDSTLKIQPAKLEDSAVYLCASSLYRGGYEQFFGPGTRLTVL.